These 21 T cell receptor beta chains share one sample of origin, sequenced in a study of blood T cell repertoires in COVID-19. Clones were read by immunoSEQ multiplex PCR, and TCRdb kept only the in-frame ones, dropping some. There are 120,000 to 150,000 clones in the sample; roughly 80% occur only once, and 8% to 9% lies in the top ten. Sequenced material: peripheral blood. Receptors originate from a human donor with acute or convalescent COVID-19. The donor label of this sample is uncertain.

The rearrangement joins TRBV2 to TRBJ1-6, with 7 bases that match TRBD1. With V trimmed by 6 bases and J by 7 bases, 9 bases remained unmatched. CDR1 and CDR2 (germline): SNHLY, FYNNEI. This CDR3 has 15 amino acids. The CDR3 DNA reads TGTGCCAGCAGAGCCCGACAGGGAGAGAATTCACCCCTCCACTTT. It yields the protein CASRARQGENSPLHF.

The chain couples TRBV5-1 to TRBJ2-3; D remains ambiguous. V dropped 5 bases and J dropped 0 bases, with 13 bases sitting between them. The CDR3 sequence is 15 residues long. Per germline, CDR1 SGHRS and CDR2 YFSETQ. CDR3 coding DNA: TGCGCCAGCAGGGCCTTGCCTGCTAGCACAGATACGCAGTATTTT. Its translation is CASRALPASTDTQYF.

This clone was seen more than once but under ten times. The chain has TRBV5-1 and TRBJ1-6, with D possibly being TRBD1 (5 bases). The CDR3 sequence is 14 residues long. Germline lookup yields CDR1 SGHRS and CDR2 YFSETQ. Trimming removed 3 bases from V and 7 bases from J, with 11 bases in between. This CDR3 is CASSSVGGNSPLHF. The CDR3 DNA reads TGCGCCAGCAGCTCCGTCGGGGGAAATTCACCCCTCCACTTT.

The rearrangement joins TRBV27 to TRBJ1-5; tentative D call: TRBD1 (6 bases). Germline CDR1 MNHEY, CDR2 SMNVEV (reference sequence). The ends were cut back, 6 bases at V and 4 bases at J, with 16 bases in the middle. CDR3 length equals 15 residues. CDR3 sequence: CASRSQGLRNQPQHF. The CDR3 DNA reads TGTGCCAGCAGATCTCAGGGGCTGAGGAATCAGCCCCAGCATTTT.

The chain has TRBV19 and TRBJ1-5; D possibly corresponds to TRBD1 (5 bases). V dropped 1 base and J dropped 3 bases, with 7 bases sitting between them. CDR3 length equals 14 residues. The V gene's germline CDR1 is LNHDA and CDR2 SQIVND (reference sequence). CDR3: CASSIVQANQPQHF. The CDR3 DNA reads as TGTGCCAGTAGTATAGTACAGGCCAATCAGCCCCAGCATTTT.

The chain couples TRBV30 to TRBJ1-2; unclear D gene. The length of the CDR3 is 12 residues. V lost 4 bases and J lost 0, with 6 bases in between. In germline, CDR1 is GTSNPN, CDR2 SVGIG (reference sequence). The CDR3 coding sequence is TGTGCCTGGACGAGAGCTAACTATGGCTACACCTTC. This codes for CAWTRANYGYTF.

This chain uses TRBV4-2 with TRBJ1-2; 8 nucleotides align to TRBD1. Unmatched junction bases numbered 10, after V lost 4 bases and J lost 3 bases. CDR1 is LGHNA and CDR2 is YNFKEQ in the germline V gene. The CDR3 runs 16 residues. The DNA for the CDR3 is TGTGCCAGCAGCCCGCAGGGGGCATCCAGGGACTATGGCTACACCTTC. Residues: CASSPQGASRDYGYTF.

This chain uses TRBV5-1 with TRBJ2-1; TRBD1 aligns across 7 bases. CDR1 is SGHRS and CDR2 is YFSETQ in the germline V gene. V shed 1 base, J shed 3 bases, and the junction held 4 bases outside the gene matches. CDR3 length equals 15 residues. CDR3 bases: TGCGCCAGCAGCTTGTGGCAGGGGGTCTACAATGAGCAGTTCTTC. This translates into CASSLWQGVYNEQFF. Full variable domain (outside the CDR3, taken from reference TRBV5-1 and TRBJ2-1): KAGVTQTPRYLIKTRGQQVTLSCSPISGHRSVSWYQQTPGQGLQFLFEYFSETQRNKGNFPGRFSGRQFSNSRSEMNVSTLELGDSALYLCASSLWQGVYNEQFFGPGTRLTVL.

The chain combines TRBV10-3 with TRBJ2-7; 8 bases map to TRBD1. The germline CDR1 and CDR2 sequences are ENHRY and SYGVKD. Germline trimming cut 3 bases from V and 1 base from J; bases unmatched to any gene: 2. The CDR3 loop spans 14 amino acids. The CDR3, as DNA: TGTGCCATCAGTGACCGACAGGGGTCCTACGAGCAGTACTTC. It encodes CAISDRQGSYEQYF.

This clone was detected once. The V call is TRBV2, the J call TRBJ1-1; TRBD1 might be the D (5 bases). CDR3 size: 13 residues. V lost 3 bases to trimming and J lost 1 base, with 6 bases between them. Germline CDR1 is SNHLY and CDR2 is FYNNEI. In DNA, the CDR3 is TGTGCCAGCAGTGAGCAGGGGAACACTGAAGCTTTCTTT. Residues: CASSEQGNTEAFF.

The V and J genes are TRBV9 and TRBJ2-7; D is perhaps TRBD2 (7 bases). Between the trimmed V and J ends, which lost 2 bases and 7 bases, there was a span of 22 bases. The CDR3 runs to 16 residues. From germline, CDR1 is SGDLS and CDR2 YYNGEE. CDR3 nucleotide sequence: TGTGCCAGCAGCGTGGGAGGGGGGACCACCGCAGGGGAGCAGTACTTC. This gives the protein CASSVGGGTTAGEQYF.

J is TRBJ1-4 and V is TRBV5-3; TRBD1 matches at 9 bases. TRBV5-3 is an open reading frame, and its role is uncertain. The CDR3 covers 19 residues. The V and J ends lost 4 bases and 4 bases, in that order; junction bases with no gene match: 17. This CDR3 is CARSPPERNRGHDNEKLFF. The CDR3 coding sequence is TGTGCCAGAAGCCCCCCGGAAAGGAACAGGGGGCACGATAATGAAAAACTGTTTTTT.

This chain connects TRBV9 to TRBJ2-2; D gene ambiguous. V was cut by 0 bases and J by 1 base, with 4 bases left in between. This CDR3 spans 14 amino acids. The V gene's germline CDR1 is SGDLS and CDR2 YYNGEE. Written as DNA, the CDR3 is TGTGCCAGCAGCGTAGCTTGGAACACCGGGGAGCTGTTTTTT. This codes for CASSVAWNTGELFF.

In DNA, the CDR3 is TGTGCCAGTAGTATACAGGGCGGCCCGAACACTGAAGCTTTCTTT. This translates into CASSIQGGPNTEAFF. The chain joins TRBV19 to TRBJ1-1; TRBD1 might be the D (5 bases). The CDR3 covers 15 residues. Germline V CDR1 and CDR2: LNHDA, SQIVND (reference sequence). V was trimmed by 2 bases and J by 1 base, leaving 11 bases between them.

The J gene is TRBJ1-6, the V gene TRBV27; D uncertain. V dropped 7 bases and J dropped 10 bases, with 14 bases sitting between them. The CDR3 covers 13 residues. Germline CDR1 and CDR2: MNHEY and SMNVEV (reference sequence). CDR3 nucleotide sequence: TGTGCCAGCACGATCGGTAACGGGTCACCCCTCCACTTT. Translation gives CASTIGNGSPLHF.

V and J are TRBV7-3 and TRBJ2-7; a weak D match, TRBD1 (6 bases). Germline-derived CDR1 and CDR2 are SGHTA and FQGTGA. This CDR3 spans 15 amino acids. Trimming took off 11 bases at V and 2 bases at J, with 22 bases between the two ends. CDR3 sequence (DNA): TGTGCCGGACCACAGGGAGAGCCCCCCCCCTACGAGCAGTACGTC. Its protein product is CAGPQGEPPPYEQYV.

V usage is TRBV5-1 and J usage is TRBJ1-4; D may be TRBD1 (6 bases). The V gene's germline CDR1 is SGHRS and CDR2 YFSETQ. Trimming stripped 3 bases from V and 5 bases from J, with 11 bases between. The CDR3 is made up of 14 amino acids. The CDR3 region has the DNA TGCGCCAGCAGCTCCGGTGGACAGAATGAAAAACTGTTTTTT. Amino acid sequence: CASSSGGQNEKLFF.

The chain couples TRBV5-8 to TRBJ1-4; the D is unclear. The CDR3 runs to 15 residues. Between the trimmed V and J ends, which lost 10 bases and 4 bases, there was a span of 20 bases. Germline CDR1 reads SGHTS; CDR2 reads YDEGEE. The CDR3 spells CASSRVRKGNEKLFF. CDR3 nucleotide sequence: TGTGCCTCTTCGCGGGTGCGAAAGGGTAATGAAAAACTGTTTTTT.

In DNA, the CDR3 is TGCGCCAGCAGCCGGGACAGGGGAAATGAAAAACTGTTTTTT. Translating it yields CASSRDRGNEKLFF. The J gene is TRBJ1-4, the V gene TRBV4-1; 10 bases align to TRBD1. The CDR3 contains 14 residues. V dropped 4 bases and J dropped 5; count of bases not matched to a gene: 1. Germline CDR1 and CDR2: MGHRA and YSYEKL.

This clone has a single count. This rearrangement joins TRBV4-1 to TRBJ2-2, with D possibly TRBD2 on 6 matching bases. CDR1 and CDR2 (germline): MGHRA, YSYEKL. Trimming pared 2 bases from V and 3 bases from J, leaving 13 bases between. This CDR3 comprises 16 residues. The CDR3 coding sequence is TGCGCCAGCAGCCAATGGAGGGTATACGACACCGGGGAGCTGTTTTTT. Translation gives CASSQWRVYDTGELFF.

The chain uses TRBV7-9 and TRBJ1-6; the D gene is possibly TRBD1 (6 bases). The CDR3 runs 15 residues. Trimming removed 6 bases from V and 7 bases from J, with 16 bases in between. Per the germline V gene, CDR1 is SEHNR and CDR2 is FQNEAQ (reference sequence). CDR3 region: CASSFSTGINSPLHF. CDR3 bases: TGTGCCAGCAGTTTCTCTACAGGGATCAATTCACCCCTCCACTTT.